This passage covers 14 T cell receptor beta chains from one sample sequenced in a study of T cell responses to AZD1222 COVID-19 vaccine. Generated by immunoSEQ multiplex PCR, the TCRdb table keeps only in-frame clones and is missing some. The sample holds 90,000 or so clones; about 90% are singletons and the top ten take roughly 15%. Sequencing used peripheral blood, obtained on day 0 of AZD1222 vaccination. The receptor source for this set is an adult in good health.

The J gene is TRBJ2-1, the V gene TRBV18; D is unresolved. Germline V gene data show CDR1 as KGHSH and CDR2 as LQKENI. Trimming left V 0 bases short and J 5 bases short, with 8 bases between. This CDR3 has 14 amino acids. Here the CDR3 reads CASSPPVGDNEQFF. CDR3 nucleotides: TGTGCCAGCTCACCACCGGTGGGCGACAATGAGCAGTTCTTC.

CDR3 in amino acids: CAWTRPGLHRAFF. CDR3 sequence (DNA): TGTGCCTGGACCCGCCCGGGCCTCCATCGAGCTTTCTTT. This rearrangement joins TRBV30 to TRBJ1-1; no definite D call. Between the trimmed V and J ends, which lost 4 bases and 10 bases, there was a span of 19 bases. The CDR3 is made up of 13 amino acids. Germline lookup yields CDR1 GTSNPN and CDR2 SVGIG (reference sequence).

This chain connects TRBV7-8 to TRBJ1-5, with a tentative D call TRBD1 (5 bases). The CDR3 covers 12 residues. The V gene's germline CDR1 is SGHVS and CDR2 FQNEAQ. The CDR3 loop is CASGQGNQPQHF. The CDR3 DNA is TGTGCTTCAGGGCAGGGCAATCAGCCCCAGCATTTT.

The V and J genes are TRBV28 and TRBJ2-3; D is perhaps TRBD1 or TRBD2 (6 bases each). Germline-derived CDR1 and CDR2 are MDHEN and SYDVKM. The CDR3 is 12 residues long. Trimming took off 8 bases at V and 8 bases at J, with 14 bases between the two ends. The CDR3 is CASLEGGGTQYF. CDR3 nucleotide sequence: TGTGCCAGCTTAGAGGGGGGAGGTACGCAGTATTTT.

CDR3 protein: CAWTESYLNTEAFF. CDR3 nucleotide sequence: TGTGCCTGGACAGAGAGCTACTTGAACACTGAAGCTTTCTTT. V is TRBV30 and J is TRBJ1-1, with D uncertain. The ends were cut back, 4 bases at V and 0 bases at J, with 12 bases in the middle. This CDR3 contains 14 residues. Germline loops: CDR1 GTSNPN, CDR2 SVGIG (reference sequence). Full variable domain (missing parts from reference TRBV30 and TRBJ1-1): SQTIHQWPATLVQPVGSPLSLECTVEGTSNPNLYWYRQAAGRGLQLLFYSVGIGQISSEVPQNLSASRPQDRQFILSSKKLLLSDSGFYLCAWTESYLNTEAFFGQGTRLTVV.

Only a few counts were recorded for this clone. The gene calls are TRBV27 and TRBJ1-1; D not certain. The CDR3 totals 15 residues. Germline CDR1 is MNHEY and CDR2 is SMNVEV (reference sequence). The germline V and J ends were trimmed by 3 bases and 5 bases, with 16 bases remaining between them. The CDR3 sequence: CASSFGRTGGTEAFF. The CDR3 nucleotides are TGTGCCAGCAGTTTCGGTAGGACCGGCGGGACTGAAGCTTTCTTT.

This sequence joins TRBV12-3 or TRBV12-4 and TRBJ1-5, with D unresolved. This CDR3 has 13 residues. V was cut by 3 bases and J by 4 bases, with 7 bases left in between. The CDR3: CASSLTANQPQHF. As DNA, the CDR3 is TGTGCCAGCAGTTTGACCGCTAATCAGCCCCAGCATTTT.

The chain links TRBV5-6 to TRBJ2-3; D perhaps matches TRBD2 (6 bases). This CDR3 has 14 residues. Germline V CDR1 and CDR2: SGHDT, YYEEEE. Trimming took 0 bases from V and 3 from J, leaving 8 bases between them. As DNA, the CDR3 is TGTGCCAGCAGCTTGGATGGGGGGACAGATACGCAGTATTTT. Its protein product is CASSLDGGTDTQYF.

This clone was counted only a few times. The chain is built from TRBV7-9 and TRBJ1-4, with TRBD1 matching 7 bases. The CDR3 covers 12 residues. The germline V gene has CDR1 SEHNR and CDR2 FQNEAQ (reference sequence). Germline trimming cut 11 bases from V and 4 bases from J; bases unmatched to any gene: 4. CDR3 region: CALQGSNEKLFF. The CDR3 DNA sequence: TGTGCCCTACAGGGGAGTAATGAAAAACTGTTTTTT.

This chain uses TRBV19 with TRBJ1-1, with D possibly being TRBD1 (5 bases). The CDR3 spans 15 residues. The V gene lost 1 base and the J gene lost 4 bases, with 13 bases spanning the gap. CDR1 and CDR2 (germline): LNHDA, SQIVND (reference sequence). The CDR3 spells CASSIVSQGGTEAFF. CDR3 in DNA: TGTGCCAGTAGTATAGTGAGTCAGGGCGGCACTGAAGCTTTCTTT.

The chain joins TRBV4-1 to TRBJ1-4; D remains unclear. This CDR3 is built from 13 residues. The germline gives CDR1 MGHRA, CDR2 YSYEKL. Trimming removed 0 bases at V and 8 bases at J, with 7 bases between. The DNA of the CDR3 is TGCGCCAGCAGCCAAGATCCCGAGGAAAAACTGTTTTTT. Protein sequence: CASSQDPEEKLFF.

The V call is TRBV3-1 (or the pseudogene TRBV3-2), the J call TRBJ1-1, with 7 bases lining up with TRBD1. The V gene's germline CDR1 is LGHDT and CDR2 YNNKEL (reference sequence). With V trimmed by 1 base and J by 9 bases, 8 bases remained unmatched. The CDR3 has 14 amino acids. CDR3 coding DNA: TGTGCCAGCAGCCAAGGGGCAGAGGGACAGAAAGCTTTCTTT. Translated: CASSQGAEGQKAFF.

This chain links TRBV28 with TRBJ1-1; D gene unclear. The CDR3 contains 18 residues. Trimming took off 10 bases at V and 1 base at J, with 28 bases between the two ends. Germline CDR1 reads MDHEN; CDR2 reads SYDVKM. CDR3 bases: TGTGCCACCACCCTTTACGGCCGATTCGTAGTTTCGAACACTGAAGCTTTCTTT. As protein: CATTLYGRFVVSNTEAFF.

The chain is built from TRBV7-2 and TRBJ2-7, with a tentative D call TRBD1 (5 bases). Germline-derived CDR1 and CDR2 are SGHTA and FQGNSA. V lost 1 base and J lost 2, with 6 bases in between. The CDR3 contains 13 residues. CDR3 residues: CASSLGGPYEQYF. The CDR3 nucleotides read TGTGCCAGCAGCTTAGGGGGCCCCTACGAGCAGTACTTC.